Presented here are 7 T cell receptor beta chains from one specimen sequenced in a study of molecular identifiers for immune sequencing clone quantification. One entry per CDR3 protein results from TCRdb running MiXCR on the PCR reads. The table lists 85,000 to 100,000 distinct CDR3 sequences, less than 25% of them singletons, with 0.94% in the top ten. Material for sequencing was naive CD8+ T cells from blood, with Jurkat cell RNA spiked in. Stated subset: FACS-sorted CD8+CD4-CCR7+CD45RA+ naive T cells. The origin of the receptors is a human donor in good health. Some libraries in this study had Jurkat cell RNA spiked in.

This clonotype was picked up many times. The chain couples TRBV4-2 to TRBJ2-7; TRBD2 matches 11 bases. The length of the CDR3 is 17 residues. Germline V gene sequence: CDR1 LGHNA, CDR2 YNFKEQ. V gave up 0 bases and J gave up 2 bases; unmatched junction bases: 6. The CDR3 DNA reads as TGTGCCAGCAGCCAAGAGTACGGGACTAGCGGTACCTACGAGCAGTACTTC. It translates to CASSQEYGTSGTYEQYF.

In the case of this clonotype: This may be a read error, as it is one base from a much larger clone. The rearrangement links TRBV11-1 to TRBJ2-7; D possibly corresponds to TRBD2 (5 bases). CDR1 and CDR2 (germline): SGHAT, FQDESV (reference sequence). The CDR3 is made up of 14 amino acids. CDR3 DNA sequence: TGTGCCAGCAGCTCGCGGGCAAGCTCCTACGAGCAGTGCTTC. It translates to CASSSRASSYEQCF.

To note about this clonotype: Germline and junction disagree at one end, which may indicate a read error. V gene TRBV6-2 or TRBV6-3 combines with J gene TRBJ2-7; 8 bases match TRBD1. Per germline, CDR1 MNHEY and CDR2 SVGEGT. The CDR3 is made up of 15 amino acids. The CDR3 spells CASLIQTGAAYEQCF. The CDR3 region has the DNA TGTGCCAGCCTCATACAGACAGGGGCCGCCTACGAGCAGTGCTTC.

The V call is TRBV7-9, the J call TRBJ2-3, with D possibly TRBD1 on 6 matching bases. CDR1 SEHNR and CDR2 FQNEAQ come from the germline V gene (reference sequence). The CDR3 is 18 residues long. Trimming shortened V by 3 bases and J by 2 bases, and 21 bases separated the two germline ends. The CDR3 loop reads CASSFRYSDQGNTDTQYF. The CDR3 nucleotides read TGTGCCAGCAGCTTCCGCTACTCGGATCAGGGGAACACAGATACGCAGTATTTT. Supplemented by reference TRBV7-9 and TRBJ2-3, the full variable domain reads DTGVSQNPRHKITKRGQNVTFRCDPISEHNRLYWYRQTLGQGPEFLTYFQNEAQLEKSRLLSDRFSAERPKGSFSTLEIQRTEQGDSAMYLCASSFRYSDQGNTDTQYFGPGTRLTVL.

In the case of this clonotype: This may come from a read error, since a much larger clone is one base off. J is TRBJ1-2 and V is TRBV27; 11 bases match TRBD1. There are 14 residues in the CDR3. Germline loops: CDR1 MNHEY, CDR2 SMNVEV (reference sequence). As DNA, the CDR3 is TGTGCCAGCAGTTTTGGGACAGGGGGGTATGGCTACGCCTTC. Amino acid sequence: CASSFGTGGYGYAF.

Remarks on this clonotype: This clone may be a read error of a much larger clone one base away. CDR3 DNA: TGTGCCAGCAGTTCCTATAGCGGGAGGGCCGCAGATACGCAGTATTTT. This codes for CASSSYSGRAADTQYF. The chain links TRBV5-3 to TRBJ2-3; TRBD2 agrees at 11 bases. TRBV5-3 counts as an open reading frame of uncertain function. The CDR3 has 16 residues. V lost 8 bases and J lost 4; bases outside the gene matches: 12.

This clonotype has a count of ten or more. The chain combines TRBV5-5 with TRBJ2-7, with 11 bases identical to TRBD2. CDR1 SGHKS and CDR2 YYEKEE come from the germline V gene (reference sequence). The CDR3 covers 15 residues. V was clipped by 4 bases and J by 2 bases; unmatched bases: 5. CDR3: CASSRLAGGPYEQYF. CDR3 coding DNA: TGTGCCAGCAGCCGGCTAGCGGGAGGCCCCTACGAGCAGTACTTC.